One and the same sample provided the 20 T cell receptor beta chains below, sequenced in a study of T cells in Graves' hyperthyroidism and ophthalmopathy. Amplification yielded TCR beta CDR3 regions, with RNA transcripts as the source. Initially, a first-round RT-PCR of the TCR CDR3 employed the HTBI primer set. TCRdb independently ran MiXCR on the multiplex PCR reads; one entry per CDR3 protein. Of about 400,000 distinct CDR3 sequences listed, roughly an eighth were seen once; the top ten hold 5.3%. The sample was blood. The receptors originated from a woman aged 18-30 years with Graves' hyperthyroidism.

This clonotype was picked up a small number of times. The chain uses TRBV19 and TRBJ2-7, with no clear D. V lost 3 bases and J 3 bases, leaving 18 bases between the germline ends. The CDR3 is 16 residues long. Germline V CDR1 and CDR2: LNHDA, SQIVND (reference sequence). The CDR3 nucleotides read TGTGCCAGTAGTATGGGGTTGGGCCTGGGGATCTACGAGCAGTACTTC. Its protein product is CASSMGLGLGIYEQYF.

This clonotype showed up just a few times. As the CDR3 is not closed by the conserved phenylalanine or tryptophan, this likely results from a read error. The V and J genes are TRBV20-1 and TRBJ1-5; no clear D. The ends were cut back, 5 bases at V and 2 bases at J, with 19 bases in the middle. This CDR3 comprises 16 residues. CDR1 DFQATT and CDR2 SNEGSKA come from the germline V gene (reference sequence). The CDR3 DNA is TGCAGTGCTTTTTTTTCGGGGTCAACTGGCAATCAGCCCCAGCATCTT. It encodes CSAFFSGSTGNQPQHL.

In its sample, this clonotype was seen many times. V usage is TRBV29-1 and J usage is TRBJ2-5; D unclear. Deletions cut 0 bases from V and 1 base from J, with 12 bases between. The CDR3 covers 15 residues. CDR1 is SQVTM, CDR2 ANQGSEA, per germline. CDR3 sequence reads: CSVEDGRAPQETQYF. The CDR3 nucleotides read TGCAGCGTTGAAGATGGAAGGGCCCCCCAAGAGACCCAGTACTTC.

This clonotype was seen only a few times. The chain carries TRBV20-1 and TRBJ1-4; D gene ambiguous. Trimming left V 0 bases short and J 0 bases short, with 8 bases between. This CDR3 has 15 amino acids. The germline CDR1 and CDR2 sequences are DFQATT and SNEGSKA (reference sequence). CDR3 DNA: TGCAGTGCTAGAGACAAGACATCAACTAATGAAAAACTGTTTTTT. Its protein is CSARDKTSTNEKLFF.

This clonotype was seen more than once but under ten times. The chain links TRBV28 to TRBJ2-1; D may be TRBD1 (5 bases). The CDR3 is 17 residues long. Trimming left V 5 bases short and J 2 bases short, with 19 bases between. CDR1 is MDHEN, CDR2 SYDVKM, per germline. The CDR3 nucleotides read TGTGCCAGCAGTCCCCTTGGGGTCAGGGTAGCCTACAATGAGCAGTTCTTC. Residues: CASSPLGVRVAYNEQFF. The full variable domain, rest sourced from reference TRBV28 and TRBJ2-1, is DVKVTQSSRYLVKRTGEKVFLECVQDMDHENMFWYRQDPGLGLRLIYFSYDVKMKEKGDIPEGYSVSREKKERFSLILESASTNQTSMYLCASSPLGVRVAYNEQFFGPGTRLTVL.

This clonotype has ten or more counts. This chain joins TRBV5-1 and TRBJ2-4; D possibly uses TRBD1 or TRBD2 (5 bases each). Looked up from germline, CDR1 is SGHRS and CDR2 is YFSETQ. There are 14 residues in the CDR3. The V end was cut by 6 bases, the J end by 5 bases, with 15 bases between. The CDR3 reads CASKPRDGENIQYF. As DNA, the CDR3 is TGCGCCAGCAAACCCCGGGACGGAGAAAACATTCAGTACTTC.

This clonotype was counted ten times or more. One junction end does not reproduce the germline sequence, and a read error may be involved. CDR3 DNA: TGTGCCAGCAGTCAAGCGGGAGAGCAGTACTTC. It yields the protein CASSQAGEQYF. The chain carries TRBV3-1 and TRBJ2-7; TRBD2 agrees at 7 bases. The CDR3 covers 11 residues. Looked up from germline, CDR1 is LGHDT and CDR2 is YNNKEL (reference sequence).

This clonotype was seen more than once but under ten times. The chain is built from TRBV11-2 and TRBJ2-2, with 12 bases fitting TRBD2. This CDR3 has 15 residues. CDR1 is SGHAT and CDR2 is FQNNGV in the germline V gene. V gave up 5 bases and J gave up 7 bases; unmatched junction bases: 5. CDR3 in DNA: TGTGCCAGCAGCAGTACTAGCGGGAGGTTCGGGGAGCTGTTTTTT. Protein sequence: CASSSTSGRFGELFF.

The CDR3 DNA follows: TGTGCCAGCAGCCAAGCCGGACTAGCGGGGGATGGAGATACGCAGTATTTT. It specifies CASSQAGLAGDGDTQYF. V gene TRBV3-1 combines with J gene TRBJ2-3; 13 bases map to TRBD2. This CDR3 is built from 17 residues. The germline CDR1 and CDR2 sequences are LGHDT and YNNKEL (reference sequence). V lost 1 base and J lost 5; bases outside the gene matches: 6.

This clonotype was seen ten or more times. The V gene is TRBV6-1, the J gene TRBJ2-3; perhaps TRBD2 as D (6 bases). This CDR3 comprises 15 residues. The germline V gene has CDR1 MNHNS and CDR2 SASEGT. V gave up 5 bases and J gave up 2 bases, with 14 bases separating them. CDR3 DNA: TGTGCCAGCAGTTATAACGCGGGGAACACAGATACGCAGTATTTT. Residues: CASSYNAGNTDTQYF.

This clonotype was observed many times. CDR3 coding DNA: TGTGCCAGCAGTAAAACTAGCGGGACGTACGTAGATACGCAGTATTTT. Its translation is CASSKTSGTYVDTQYF. The genes are TRBV27 and TRBJ2-3, with TRBD2 identical over 10 bases. The junction had 10 bases not matched to a gene; V was cut back by 5 bases and J by 5 bases. Germline lookup yields CDR1 MNHEY and CDR2 SMNVEV (reference sequence). The CDR3 contains 16 residues.

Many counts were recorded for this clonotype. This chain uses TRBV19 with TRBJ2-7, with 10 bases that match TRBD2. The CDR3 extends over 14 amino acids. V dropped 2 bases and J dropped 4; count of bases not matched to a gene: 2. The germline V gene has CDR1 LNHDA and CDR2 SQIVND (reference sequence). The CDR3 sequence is CASSIKLAGYEQYF. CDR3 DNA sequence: TGTGCCAGTAGTATAAAACTAGCGGGATACGAGCAGTACTTC.

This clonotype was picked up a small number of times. CDR3 coding DNA: TGTGCCAGCAGCCCCCACCCTGATACCAGGGAGCTGTTTTTT. This translates into CASSPHPDTRELFF. The V gene is TRBV14, the J gene TRBJ2-2, with D hard to call. Germline V gene lookup returns CDR1 SGHDN and CDR2 FVKESK. The CDR3 runs to 14 residues. V lost 4 bases and J lost 9, with 15 bases in between.

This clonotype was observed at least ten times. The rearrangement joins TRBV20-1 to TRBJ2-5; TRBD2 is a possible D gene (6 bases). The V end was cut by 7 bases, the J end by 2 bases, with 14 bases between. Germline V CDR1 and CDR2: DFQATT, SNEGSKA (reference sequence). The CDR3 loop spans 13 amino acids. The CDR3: CSVRRGRQETQYF. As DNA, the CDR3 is TGCAGTGTAAGGAGGGGAAGGCAAGAGACCCAGTACTTC.

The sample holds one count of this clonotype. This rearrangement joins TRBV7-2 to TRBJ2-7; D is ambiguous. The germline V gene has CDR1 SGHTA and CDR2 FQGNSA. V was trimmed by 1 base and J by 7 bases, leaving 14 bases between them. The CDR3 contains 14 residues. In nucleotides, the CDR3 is TGTGCCAGCAGCTTAGGAGGCTCCCTCCCGGAGCAGTACTTC. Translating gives CASSLGGSLPEQYF.

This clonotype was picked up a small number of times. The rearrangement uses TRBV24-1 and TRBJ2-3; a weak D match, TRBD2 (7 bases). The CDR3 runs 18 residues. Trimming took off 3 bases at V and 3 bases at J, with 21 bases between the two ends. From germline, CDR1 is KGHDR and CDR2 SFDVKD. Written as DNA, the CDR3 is TGTGCCACCAGTGATCCCCCGGGAGGAGGGGGTGGGACAGATACGCAGTATTTT. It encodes CATSDPPGGGGGTDTQYF.

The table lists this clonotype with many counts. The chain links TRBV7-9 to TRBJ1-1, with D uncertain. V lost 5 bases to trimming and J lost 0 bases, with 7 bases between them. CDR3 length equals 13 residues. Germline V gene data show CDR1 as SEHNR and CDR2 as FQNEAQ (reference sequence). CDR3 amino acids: CASSNKLNTEAFF. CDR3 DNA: TGTGCCAGCAGCAATAAATTGAACACTGAAGCTTTCTTT.

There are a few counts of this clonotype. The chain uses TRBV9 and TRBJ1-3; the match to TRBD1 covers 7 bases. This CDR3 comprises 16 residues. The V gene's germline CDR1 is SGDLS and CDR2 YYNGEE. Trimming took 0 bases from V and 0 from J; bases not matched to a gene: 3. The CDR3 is CASSVEAGGSGNTIYF. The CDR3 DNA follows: TGTGCCAGCAGCGTAGAGGCAGGGGGCTCTGGAAACACCATATATTTT.

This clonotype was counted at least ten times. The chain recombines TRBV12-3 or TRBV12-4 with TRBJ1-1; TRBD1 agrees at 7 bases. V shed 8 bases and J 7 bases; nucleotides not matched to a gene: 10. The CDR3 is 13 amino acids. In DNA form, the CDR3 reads TGTGCCAGCGTAAGCACAGGGGCGGGTGAAGCTTTCTTT. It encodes CASVSTGAGEAFF.

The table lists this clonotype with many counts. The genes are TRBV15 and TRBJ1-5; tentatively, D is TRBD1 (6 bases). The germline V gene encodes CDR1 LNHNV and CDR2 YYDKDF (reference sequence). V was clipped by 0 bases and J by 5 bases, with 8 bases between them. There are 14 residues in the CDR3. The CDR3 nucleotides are TGTGCCACCAGCAGAGATCGGACAGATCAGCCCCAGCATTTT. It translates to CATSRDRTDQPQHF.